A single sample is the source of the 18 T cell receptor beta chains below, sequenced in a study of glioma-infiltrating T cells after dendritic cell vaccination. Here immunoSEQ multiplex PCR was the method, and the copy in TCRdb shows in-frame clones only, minus some. The sample consists of fewer than 90,000 clones, roughly 80% of them appearing once. Time point noted: after dendritic cell vaccination, including at tumor progression/relapse. The source was blood, collected after dendritic cell vaccination. These receptors all come from a human donor with glioblastoma.

The rearrangement uses TRBV29-1 and TRBJ2-7; weak D call: TRBD2 (6 bases). This CDR3 region has 13 residues. Germline loops: CDR1 SQVTM, CDR2 ANQGSEA. V dropped 0 bases and J dropped 2 bases, with 8 bases sitting between them. CDR3 coding DNA: TGCAGCGTTGAAGATGGGGGGACCTACGAGCAGTACTTC. Translated, it gives CSVEDGGTYEQYF.

In the case of this clone: An end of the junction does not agree with germline; a read error may underlie this. The same CDR3 is also encoded by other DNA sequences in this sample. The chain joins TRBV5-1 to TRBJ1-2; D may be TRBD1 (6 bases). CDR1 and CDR2 (germline): SGHRS, YFSETQ. The CDR3 length is 13 residues. Written as DNA, the CDR3 is TGCGCCAGCAGCTTATCTCCAGGGGATGGCTATACCTTC. Its protein product is CASSLSPGDGYTF.

This clone was counted only a few times. V usage is TRBV19 and J usage is TRBJ1-5, with D possibly matching TRBD1 (6 bases). The CDR3 is 15 amino acids. With 6 bases removed from V and 2 bases from J, the gap between germline ends came to 14 bases. The germline gives CDR1 LNHDA, CDR2 SQIVND (reference sequence). CDR3 nucleotide sequence: TGTGCCAGTAGCGGGGGGCTGAGGGGCAATCAGCCCCAGCATTTT. Residues: CASSGGLRGNQPQHF.

For the CDR3, the DNA is TGTGCCAGCAGCGTGACAGGGATGGGGTATGGCTACACCTTC. This encodes CASSVTGMGYGYTF. V gene TRBV5-4 combines with J gene TRBJ1-2; 7 positions agree with TRBD1. Germline V lookup: CDR1 SGHNT, CDR2 YYREEE (reference sequence). J gave up 5 bases and V 4 bases, and 8 bases lay outside the gene matches. CDR3 length: 14 residues.

This chain uses TRBV7-2 with TRBJ1-1; D remains unclear. Germline V gives CDR1 SGHTA, CDR2 FQGNSA. The V gene lost 5 bases and the J gene lost 1 base, with 5 bases spanning the gap. The CDR3 covers 12 residues. CDR3 sequence: CASSRQNTEAFF. The CDR3 nucleotides are TGTGCCAGCAGCAGACAGAACACTGAAGCTTTCTTT.

This sequence joins TRBV5-1 and TRBJ2-2; 10 bases align to TRBD1. The germline gives CDR1 SGHRS, CDR2 YFSETQ. The CDR3 length is 14 residues. Trimming removed 10 bases from V and 2 bases from J; junction bases left unmatched: 5. CDR3 in amino acids: CAGRQGANTGELFF. DNA for the CDR3: TGCGCCGGACGACAGGGGGCAAACACCGGGGAGCTGTTTTTT.

The chain employs TRBV27 and TRBJ2-1; tentative D call: TRBD2 (6 bases). The CDR3 totals 16 residues. The V gene lost 7 bases and the J gene lost 8 bases, with 24 bases spanning the gap. Germline values: CDR1 MNHEY, CDR2 SMNVEV (reference sequence). CDR3 in DNA: TGTGCCAGCATCCTACGCTGGGGACTTTCTATGGATGAGCAGTTCTTC. Its protein product is CASILRWGLSMDEQFF.

The gene calls are TRBV11-2 and TRBJ1-3; D unclear. Looked up from germline, CDR1 is SGHAT and CDR2 is FQNNGV. The CDR3 has 15 amino acids. Trimming shortened V by 0 bases and J by 0 bases, and 6 bases separated the two germline ends. The CDR3 is CASSLEQISGNTIYF. CDR3 DNA: TGTGCCAGCAGCTTAGAACAGATCTCTGGAAACACCATATATTTT. Full variable domain (rest looked up from reference TRBV11-2 and TRBJ1-3): EAGVAQSPRYKIIEKRQSVAFWCNPISGHATLYWYQQILGQGPKLLIQFQNNGVVDDSQLPKDRFSAERLKGVDSTLKIQPAKLEDSAVYLCASSLEQISGNTIYFGEGSWLTVV.

This sequence joins TRBV5-4 and TRBJ1-2, with 9 nucleotides matching TRBD1. This CDR3 is built from 15 residues. V lost 4 bases to trimming and J lost 4 bases; unmatched junction nucleotides: 8. CDR1 and CDR2 (germline): SGHNT, YYREEE (reference sequence). The CDR3 region is CASSPNAGQGYGYTF. The CDR3 DNA reads as TGTGCCAGCAGCCCAAACGCGGGACAGGGCTATGGCTACACCTTC.

The chain combines TRBV19 with TRBJ1-5; D remains ambiguous. The CDR3 consists of 13 residues. Trimming cost V 6 bases and J 0 bases, with 6 bases left between them. CDR1 is LNHDA and CDR2 is SQIVND in the germline V gene (reference sequence). The CDR3 DNA follows: TGTGCCAGTAGCATTAGTAGCAATCAGCCCCAGCATTTT. Translation gives CASSISSNQPQHF. The whole variable domain, filled in from reference TRBV19 and TRBJ1-5, reads DGGITQSPKYLFRKEGQNVTLSCEQNLNHDAMYWYRQDPGQGLRLIYYSQIVNDFQKGDIAEGYSVSREKKESFPLTVTSAQKNPTAFYLCASSISSNQPQHFGDGTRLSIL.

This chain links TRBV4-1 with TRBJ2-4, with TRBD2 matching 16 bases. V gave up 3 bases and J gave up 3 bases; unmatched junction bases: 11. Per germline, CDR1 MGHRA and CDR2 YSYEKL. The CDR3 covers 20 residues. CDR3 DNA: TGCGCCAGCAGCCAGCAGGGACTAGCGGGGGGGACGTCGGGCAAAAACATTCAGTACTTC. Residues: CASSQQGLAGGTSGKNIQYF.

The V and J genes are TRBV11-2 and TRBJ2-5; D is possibly TRBD2 (6 bases). V lost 3 bases, J lost 1 base, and 12 bases lay in between. The CDR3 spans 15 residues. CDR1 is SGHAT, CDR2 FQNNGV, per germline. For the CDR3, the DNA is TGTGCCAGCAGCTTCACGCAGGGAGGCCAAGAGACCCAGTACTTC. Translated: CASSFTQGGQETQYF.

The rearrangement links TRBV7-9 to TRBJ1-4; D may be TRBD1 (6 bases). CDR3 length: 15 residues. The V and J ends lost 5 bases and 3 bases respectively, with 13 bases between them. Germline V gives CDR1 SEHNR, CDR2 FQNEAQ (reference sequence). CDR3 sequence reads: CASSVPRGSNEKLFF. In nucleotides, the CDR3 is TGTGCCAGCAGCGTGCCCAGGGGATCTAATGAAAAACTGTTTTTT.

This clone was seen once. The chain recombines TRBV7-3 with TRBJ1-1, with TRBD1 matching over 8 bases. The CDR3 is made up of 14 amino acids. V dropped 5 bases and J dropped 3; count of bases not matched to a gene: 5. Per the germline V gene, CDR1 is SGHTA and CDR2 is FQGTGA. Here the CDR3 reads CASSRTGMYTEAFF. Here the CDR3 DNA reads TGTGCCAGCAGCCGGACAGGGATGTACACTGAAGCTTTCTTT.

The rearrangement uses TRBV7-2 and TRBJ2-7, with D perhaps matching TRBD1 (6 bases). Germline V CDR1 and CDR2: SGHTA, FQGNSA. The CDR3 runs to 15 residues. V gave up 5 bases and J gave up 0 bases, with 14 bases separating them. In DNA, the CDR3 is TGTGCCAGCAGCACCCGGACAGCATCCTCCTACGAGCAGTACTTC. This gives the protein CASSTRTASSYEQYF.

This clone was counted between two and nine times. This chain uses TRBV6-6 with TRBJ1-5; TRBD1 matches at 7 bases. From germline, CDR1 is MNHNY and CDR2 SVGAGI (reference sequence). With V trimmed by 7 bases and J by 2 bases, 8 bases remained unmatched. This CDR3 is 15 amino acids long. The DNA for the CDR3 is TGTGCCAGCACCCGGACAGGCGAAGGCAATCAGCCCCAGCATTTT. Translated, it gives CASTRTGEGNQPQHF.

The rearrangement links TRBV6-5 to TRBJ2-5; tentatively, D is TRBD1 (6 bases). Trimming shortened V by 6 bases and J by 4 bases, and 12 bases separated the two germline ends. Germline-derived CDR1 and CDR2 are MNHEY and SVGAGI. The CDR3 is made up of 13 amino acids. The CDR3 protein is CASRDPGVETQYF. In DNA, the CDR3 is TGTGCCAGCAGAGATCCAGGGGTAGAGACCCAGTACTTC.

In this sample, this clone turned up once. The V and J genes are TRBV7-2 and TRBJ1-3, with no clear D. The V end was cut by 0 bases, the J end by 5 bases, with 8 bases between. This CDR3 has 14 amino acids. The germline V gene has CDR1 SGHTA and CDR2 FQGNSA. CDR3 nucleotide sequence: TGTGCCAGCAGCTTAGCGTGGGAGAGAAACACCATATATTTT. It is translated as CASSLAWERNTIYF.